The 9 T cell receptor beta chains in this list originate from one sample, sequenced in a study of naive and memory T cell subsets. An equimolar mix of two oligonucleotides served as the beta constant-region primer for TRBC1 and TRBC2. The ligated cDNA underwent four PCR rounds using SP2 and nested alpha and beta constant-region primers. TCRdb reprocessed the UMI-ligation and nested PCR reads via MiXCR and lists one record per CDR3 protein. The sample shows approximately 31,000 distinct CDR3 sequences, roughly 18% of them seen only once. Material: effector memory CD4+ T cells from blood. This sample's subset: effector memory, CD45RA- CD27-. The receptors stem from a human donor in good health.

The V call is TRBV7-8, the J call TRBJ1-4, with unresolved D. The CDR3 has 15 amino acids. Trimming shortened V by 6 bases and J by 4 bases, and 15 bases separated the two germline ends. Germline-derived CDR1 and CDR2 are SGHVS and FQNEAQ. This CDR3 is CASSTGGHGNEKLFF. The CDR3 DNA follows: TGTGCCAGCAGTACCGGTGGTCATGGTAATGAAAAACTGTTTTTT.

This clonotype appeared a few times. The chain carries TRBV27 and TRBJ2-2, with TRBD2 as a possible D gene (6 bases). The germline V gene has CDR1 MNHEY and CDR2 SMNVEV (reference sequence). The CDR3 contains 18 residues. V lost 2 bases to trimming and J lost 0 bases, with 16 bases between them. The CDR3: CASSLAGLGGTNTGELFF. CDR3 sequence (DNA): TGTGCCAGCAGTTTAGCAGGGTTAGGAGGGACGAACACCGGGGAGCTGTTTTTT.

This clonotype was recorded at least ten times. This chain connects TRBV5-4 to TRBJ2-2, with 7 bases that match TRBD1. CDR1 and CDR2 from the germline V gene are SGHNT and YYREEE (reference sequence). The CDR3 loop spans 15 amino acids. V dropped 0 bases and J dropped 6; count of bases not matched to a gene: 5. CDR3 residues: CASSLEGGASGELFF. CDR3 nucleotide sequence: TGTGCCAGCAGCTTGGAAGGGGGCGCCTCCGGGGAGCTGTTTTTT.

This clonotype was observed a few times. The chain recombines TRBV7-3 with TRBJ2-1; maybe TRBD1 (7 bases). The germline V gene has CDR1 SGHTA and CDR2 FQGTGA. V lost 2 bases and J 5 bases, leaving 13 bases between the germline ends. This CDR3 has 15 amino acids. The CDR3 is CASSLVQGGDNEQFF. CDR3 DNA: TGTGCCAGCAGCTTAGTGCAGGGGGGTGACAATGAGCAGTTCTTC. The variable domain in full, with the rest retrieved from reference TRBV7-3 and TRBJ2-1, is GAGVSQTPSNKVTEKGKYVELRCDPISGHTALYWYRQSLGQGPEFLIYFQGTGAADDSGLPNDRFFAVRPEGSVSTLKIQRTERGDSAVYLCASSLVQGGDNEQFFGPGTRLTVL.

In this sample, this clonotype turned up a few times. This sequence joins TRBV6-2 or TRBV6-3 and TRBJ1-1, with no clear D. The V and J ends lost 6 bases and 1 base respectively, with 9 bases between them. Germline V gene data show CDR1 as MNHEY and CDR2 as SVGEGT. This CDR3 spans 13 amino acids. The CDR3 loop reads CASRDQWNTEAFF. The CDR3 DNA sequence: TGTGCCAGCAGAGATCAGTGGAACACTGAAGCTTTCTTT.

This clonotype was found a few times. V usage is TRBV20-1 and J usage is TRBJ2-3; D may match TRBD1 or TRBD2 (7 bases each). Germline V gives CDR1 DFQATT, CDR2 SNEGSKA (reference sequence). The CDR3 has 14 amino acids. V was cut by 6 bases and J by 6 bases, with 19 bases left in between. In DNA form, the CDR3 reads TGCAGTGCCCTATCCGACAGGGAGGGCGATACGCAGTATTTT. It yields the protein CSALSDREGDTQYF.

This clonotype appeared many times. This chain links TRBV4-1 with TRBJ1-6, with unresolved D. This CDR3 has 15 amino acids. Germline lookup yields CDR1 MGHRA and CDR2 YSYEKL. V lost 0 bases, J lost 0 bases, and 3 bases lay in between. The CDR3 loop is CASSQDRSYNSPLHF. In DNA form, the CDR3 reads TGCGCCAGCAGCCAAGATCGCTCCTATAATTCACCCCTCCACTTT.

V and J are TRBV27 and TRBJ2-7, with D perhaps matching TRBD2 (6 bases). The CDR3 consists of 14 residues. V gave up 1 base and J gave up 6 bases, with 13 bases separating them. Germline V gene data show CDR1 as MNHEY and CDR2 as SMNVEV (reference sequence). CDR3: CASSLLGGPREQYF. In DNA, the CDR3 is TGTGCCAGCAGTTTATTGGGAGGCCCACGCGAGCAGTACTTC.

The V call is TRBV29-1, the J call TRBJ2-7, with 7 bases aligning to TRBD1. This CDR3 has 12 amino acids. After removal of 6 bases from V and 2 bases from J, the junction contained 4 bases not matched to a gene. CDR1 and CDR2 (germline): SQVTM, ANQGSEA. Written as DNA, the CDR3 is TGCAGCGTAGGGGACAGTGCCTACGAGCAGTACTTC. Residues: CSVGDSAYEQYF.